The entry below describes one TCR beta chain. Its recognized antigen is unknown. Base qualities are not recorded, but no much larger clone differs from it by a single base. Six healthy women forming three monozygous twin pairs were used as donors. Each of the three twin pairs had been raised together, and the twins in each pair were thought likely to have encountered the same infectious agents and vaccines. TCR cDNA libraries were prepared from RNA that was isolated from peripheral blood mononuclear cells. This record belongs to a study of identical twins' blood T cells (dated by TCRdb to the early 2010s). As for the study more broadly: The approximately twelve libraries, six for the alpha chain and six for the beta chain, yielded roughly 51 million Illumina reads in total. Using next-generation sequencing, the study compared the TCR alpha and beta chain repertoires of three pairs of monozygous twins to assess how genetics influences repertoire formation. Findings and caveats that apply to the study as a whole: Because the twins were reared together, environmental influences could not be excluded as an explanation for twin similarity. V gene usage, even among non-selected out-of-frame TCRbeta clonotypes, was reported to be markedly more similar within twin pairs than between unrelated donors. The number of CDR3 clonotypes shared between two donors was mainly determined by the product of the cloneset sizes of the two donors, and no clear deviation from this trend was shown by twins. Among the most abundant TCRbeta clonotypes, each donor shared more CDR3 sequences with her twin than with unrelated donors. The study stated that the proposed role of the TCRalpha J segment in MHC recognition during thymic selection needs to be validated by independent studies.

V is pared back by 1 base and J by 0 bases, with 19 bases lying between the germline termini. Looking up the germline V gene yields CDR1 SGHRS and CDR2 YFSETQ. There are 18 amino acids in the CDR3, from cysteine to phenylalanine inclusive. Only CDR3 DNA is held: 54 bases, read in frame from base 1. Libraries were constructed by 5' RACE. Sequenced using an Illumina Genome Analyzer IIx. To prepare the RNA-based TCR cDNA libraries, a previously described protocol was followed, with several modifications. To prevent cross-contamination, sample-specific barcodes were introduced on both ends of each TCR cDNA library during cDNA synthesis and amplification. In the paper's pipeline: Each individual had between about 90,000 and nearly 550,000 identified clonotypes, and each library contained roughly 2 to 3.6 million CDR3-containing reads. Reads with improper barcode index combinations were discarded, after which clonesets were built for each library with the MiTCR software. MiTCR filtered or rescued low-quality reads and corrected PCR and sequencing errors when assembling CDR3 clonotypes. Artificial out-of-frame clonotypes were removed by being mapped to in-frame sequences, with one indel in the CDR3 allowed. V and J gene usage similarity between donors was measured as Jensen-Shannon divergence divided by mean entropy. TCRdb passed the public sequencing reads through fastp at Q25 and MiXCR, retaining productive beta sequences. Rows are combined by CDR3 protein, so each entry shows the most common genes and DNA. TCRdb's processing, not the authors', yielded these V and J calls. In all, the sample holds 350,000 to 450,000 distinct CDR3 sequences, and about 28% of those were seen once. The top ten constitute more than 5.5% of the sample.

In this chain, TRBV5-1 is recombined with TRBJ1-1; the D gene is possibly TRBD1, with 5 bases matching. The clonotype comes from a woman aged 18-55 years in good health. Sequenced material: PBMCs. CDR3 sequence: CASSLWIAGSIMNTEAFF. The sequence in DNA is TGCGCCAGCAGCTTGTGGATTGCAGGGTCCATCATGAACACTGAAGCTTTCTTT.